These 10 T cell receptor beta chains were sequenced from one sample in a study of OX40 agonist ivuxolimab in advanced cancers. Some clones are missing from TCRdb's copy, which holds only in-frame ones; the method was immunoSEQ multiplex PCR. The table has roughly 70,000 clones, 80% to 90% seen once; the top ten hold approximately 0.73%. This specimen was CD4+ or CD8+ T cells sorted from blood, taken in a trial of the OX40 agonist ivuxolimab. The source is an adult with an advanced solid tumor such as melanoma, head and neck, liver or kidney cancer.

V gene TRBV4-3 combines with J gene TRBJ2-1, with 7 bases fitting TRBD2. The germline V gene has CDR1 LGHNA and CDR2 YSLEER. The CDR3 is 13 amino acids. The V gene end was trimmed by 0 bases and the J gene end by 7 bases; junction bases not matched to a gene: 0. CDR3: CASSQELANEQFF. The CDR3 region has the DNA TGCGCCAGCAGCCAAGAACTAGCGAATGAGCAGTTCTTC.

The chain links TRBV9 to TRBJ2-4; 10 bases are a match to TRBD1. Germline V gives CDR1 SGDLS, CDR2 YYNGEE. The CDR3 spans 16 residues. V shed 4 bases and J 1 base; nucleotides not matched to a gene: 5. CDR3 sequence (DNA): TGTGCCAGCAGCATCGGACAGGGGGGCGCCAAAAACATTCAGTACTTC. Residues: CASSIGQGGAKNIQYF.

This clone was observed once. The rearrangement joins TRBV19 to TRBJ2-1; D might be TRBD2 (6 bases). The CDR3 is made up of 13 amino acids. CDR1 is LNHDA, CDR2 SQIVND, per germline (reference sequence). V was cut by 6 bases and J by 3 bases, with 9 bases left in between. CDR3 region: CASSGSGYNEQFF. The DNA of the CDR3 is TGTGCCAGTAGCGGGAGTGGCTACAATGAGCAGTTCTTC. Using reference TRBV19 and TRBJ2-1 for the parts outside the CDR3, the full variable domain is DGGITQSPKYLFRKEGQNVTLSCEQNLNHDAMYWYRQDPGQGLRLIYYSQIVNDFQKGDIAEGYSVSREKKESFPLTVTSAQKNPTAFYLCASSGSGYNEQFFGPGTRLTVL.

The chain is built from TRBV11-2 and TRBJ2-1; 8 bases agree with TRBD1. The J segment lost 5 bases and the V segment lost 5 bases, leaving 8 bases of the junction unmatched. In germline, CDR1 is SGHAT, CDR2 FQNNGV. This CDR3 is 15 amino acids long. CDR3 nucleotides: TGTGCCAGCAGCGTCCAGGGGGCGACGGACAATGAGCAGTTCTTC. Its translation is CASSVQGATDNEQFF.

The CDR3 coding sequence is TGTGCCAGCAGCCCGAGGGCGGAAGAGACCCAGTACTTC. This translates into CASSPRAEETQYF. This rearrangement joins TRBV7-2 to TRBJ2-5, with a possible D match to TRBD2 (5 bases). In germline, CDR1 is SGHTA, CDR2 FQGNSA. V gave up 5 bases and J gave up 3 bases, with 10 bases separating them. The CDR3 contains 13 residues.

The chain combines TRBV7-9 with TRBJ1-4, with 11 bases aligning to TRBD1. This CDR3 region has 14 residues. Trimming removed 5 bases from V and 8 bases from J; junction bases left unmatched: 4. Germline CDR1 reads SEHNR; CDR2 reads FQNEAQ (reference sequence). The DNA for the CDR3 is TGTGCCAGCAGCGTGGGACAGGGGGGAGAAAAACTGTTTTTT. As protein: CASSVGQGGEKLFF.

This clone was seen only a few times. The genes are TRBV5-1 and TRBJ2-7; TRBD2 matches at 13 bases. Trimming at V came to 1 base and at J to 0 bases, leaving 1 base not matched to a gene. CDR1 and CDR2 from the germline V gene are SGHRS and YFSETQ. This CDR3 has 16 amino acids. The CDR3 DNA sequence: TGCGCCAGCAGCTTGACTAGCGGGAGGGCCTCCTACGAGCAGTACTTC. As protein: CASSLTSGRASYEQYF.

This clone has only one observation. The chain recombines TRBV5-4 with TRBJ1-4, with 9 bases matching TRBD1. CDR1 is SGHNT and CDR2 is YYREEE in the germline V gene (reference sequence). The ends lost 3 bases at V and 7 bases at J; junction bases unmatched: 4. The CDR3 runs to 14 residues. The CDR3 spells CASSWDRVAEKLFF. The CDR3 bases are TGTGCCAGCAGCTGGGACAGGGTGGCTGAAAAACTGTTTTTT. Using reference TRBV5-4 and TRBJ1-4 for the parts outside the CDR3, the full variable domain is ETGVTQSPTHLIKTRGQQVTLRCSSQSGHNTVSWYQQALGQGPQFIFQYYREEENGRGNFPPRFSGLQFPNYSSELNVNALELDDSALYLCASSWDRVAEKLFFGSGTQLSVL.

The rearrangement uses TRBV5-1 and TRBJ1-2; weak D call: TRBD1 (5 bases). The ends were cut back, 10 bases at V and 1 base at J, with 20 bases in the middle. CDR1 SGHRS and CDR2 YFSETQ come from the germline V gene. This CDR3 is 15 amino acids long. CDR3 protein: CAPSLGGRGNYGYTF. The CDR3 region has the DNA TGCGCCCCCAGCTTGGGGGGACGGGGTAACTATGGCTACACCTTC.

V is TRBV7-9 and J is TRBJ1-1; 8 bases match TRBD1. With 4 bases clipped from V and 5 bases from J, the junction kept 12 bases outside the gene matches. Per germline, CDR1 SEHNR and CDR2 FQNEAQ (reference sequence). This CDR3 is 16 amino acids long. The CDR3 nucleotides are TGTGCCAGCAGCTCCCTCTTAGGACAGGGAAAGACTGAAGCTTTCTTT. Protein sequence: CASSSLLGQGKTEAFF.